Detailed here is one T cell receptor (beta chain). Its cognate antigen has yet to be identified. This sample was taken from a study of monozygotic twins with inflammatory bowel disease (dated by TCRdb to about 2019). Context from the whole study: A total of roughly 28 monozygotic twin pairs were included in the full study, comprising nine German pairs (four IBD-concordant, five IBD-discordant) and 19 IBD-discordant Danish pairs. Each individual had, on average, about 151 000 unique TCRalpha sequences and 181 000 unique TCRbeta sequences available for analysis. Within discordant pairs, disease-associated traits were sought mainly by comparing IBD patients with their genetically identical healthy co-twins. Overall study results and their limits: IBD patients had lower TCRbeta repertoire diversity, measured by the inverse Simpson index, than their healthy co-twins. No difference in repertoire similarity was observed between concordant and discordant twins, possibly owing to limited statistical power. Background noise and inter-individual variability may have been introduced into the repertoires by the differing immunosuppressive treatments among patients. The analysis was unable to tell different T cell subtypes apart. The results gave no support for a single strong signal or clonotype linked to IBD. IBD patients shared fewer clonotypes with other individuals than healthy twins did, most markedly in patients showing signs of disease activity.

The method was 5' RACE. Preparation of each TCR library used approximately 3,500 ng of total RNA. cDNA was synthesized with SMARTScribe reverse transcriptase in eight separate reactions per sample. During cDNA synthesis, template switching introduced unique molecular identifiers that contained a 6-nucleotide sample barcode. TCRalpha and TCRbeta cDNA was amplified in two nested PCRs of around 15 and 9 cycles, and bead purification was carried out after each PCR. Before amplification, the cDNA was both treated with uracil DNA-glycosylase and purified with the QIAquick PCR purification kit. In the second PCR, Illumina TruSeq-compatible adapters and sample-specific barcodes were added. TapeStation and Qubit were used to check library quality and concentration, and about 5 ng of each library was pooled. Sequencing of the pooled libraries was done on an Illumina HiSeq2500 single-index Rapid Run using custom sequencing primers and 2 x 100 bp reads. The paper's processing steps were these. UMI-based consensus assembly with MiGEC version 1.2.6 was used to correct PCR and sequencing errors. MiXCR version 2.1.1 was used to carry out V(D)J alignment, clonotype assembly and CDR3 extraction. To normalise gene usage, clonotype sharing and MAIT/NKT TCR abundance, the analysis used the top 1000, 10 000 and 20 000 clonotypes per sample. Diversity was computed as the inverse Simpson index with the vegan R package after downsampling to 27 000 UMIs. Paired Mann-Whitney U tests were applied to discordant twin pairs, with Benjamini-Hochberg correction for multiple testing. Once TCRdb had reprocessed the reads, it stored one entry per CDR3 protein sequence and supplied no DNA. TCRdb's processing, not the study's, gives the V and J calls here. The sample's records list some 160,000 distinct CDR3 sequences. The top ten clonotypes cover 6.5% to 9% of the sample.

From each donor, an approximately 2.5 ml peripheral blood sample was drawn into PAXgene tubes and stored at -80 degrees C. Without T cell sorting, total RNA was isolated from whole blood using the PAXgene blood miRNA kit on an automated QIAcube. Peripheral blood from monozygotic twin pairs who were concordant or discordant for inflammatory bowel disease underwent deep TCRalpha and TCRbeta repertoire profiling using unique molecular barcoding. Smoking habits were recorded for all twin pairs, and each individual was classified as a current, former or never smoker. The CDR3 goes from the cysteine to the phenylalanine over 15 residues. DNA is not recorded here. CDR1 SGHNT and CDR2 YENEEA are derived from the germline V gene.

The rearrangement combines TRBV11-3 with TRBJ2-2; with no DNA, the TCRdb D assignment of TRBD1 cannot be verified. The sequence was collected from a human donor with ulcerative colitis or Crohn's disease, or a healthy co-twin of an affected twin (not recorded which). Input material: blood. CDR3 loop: CASSLDGRVTGELFF. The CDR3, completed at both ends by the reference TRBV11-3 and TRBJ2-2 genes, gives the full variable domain EAGVVQSPRYKIIEKKQPVAFWCNPISGHNTLYWYLQNLGQGPELLIRYENEEAVDDSQLPKDRFSAERLKGVDSTLKIQPAELGDSAVYLCASSLDGRVTGELFFGEGSRLTVL.